Each of the 30 T cell receptor beta chains below was sequenced from the same sample in a study of molecular identifiers for immune sequencing clone quantification. TCRdb itself ran the PCR reads through MiXCR, one entry per CDR3 protein. This sample has about 640,000 distinct CDR3 sequences, with roughly 21% found just once. The sequencing input was naive CD8+ T cells from blood, with Jurkat cell RNA spiked in. Subset reported: FACS-sorted CD8+CD4-CCR7+CD45RA+ naive T cells. All receptors come from a human donor in good health. Some libraries in this study had Jurkat cell RNA spiked in.

The V and J genes are TRBV5-3 and TRBJ2-7; D not certain. TRBV5-3 is annotated as an ORF whose role is uncertain. Between the trimmed V and J ends, which lost 8 bases and 2 bases, there was a span of 20 bases. The CDR3 covers 15 residues. The CDR3, as DNA: TGTGCCAGCATCCACACCGGACGGTTCCCCTACGAGCAGTACTTC. Translating gives CASIHTGRFPYEQYF.

This chain joins TRBV6-2 or TRBV6-3 and TRBJ2-2, with 8 bases aligning to TRBD2. This CDR3 region has 15 residues. J gave up 7 bases and V 1 base, and 5 bases lay outside the gene matches. Germline lookup yields CDR1 MNHEY and CDR2 SVGEGT. The CDR3 loop reads CASSYFALAGGELFF. CDR3 in DNA: TGTGCCAGCAGTTACTTCGCGCTAGCGGGCGGGGAGCTGTTTTTT.

The table lists this clonotype with many counts. The chain uses TRBV9 and TRBJ2-5; 9 bases align to TRBD1. In germline, CDR1 is SGDLS, CDR2 YYNGEE. CDR3 length equals 14 residues. V was pared by 3 bases and J by 6 bases, with 6 bases of the junction left unmatched. CDR3 residues: CASSAGQGRQTQYF. For the CDR3, the DNA is TGTGCCAGCAGCGCCGGACAGGGGCGGCAGACCCAGTACTTC.

There are many counts of this clonotype. The chain carries TRBV7-8 and TRBJ1-5, with unresolved D. CDR1 is SGHVS and CDR2 is FQNEAQ in the germline V gene. The CDR3 is made up of 13 amino acids. The germline V and J ends were trimmed by 5 bases and 3 bases, with 8 bases remaining between them. Here the CDR3 DNA reads TGTGCCAGCAGCCACACGTACAATCAGCCCCAGCATTTT. Translating it yields CASSHTYNQPQHF.

This clonotype has only a few counts. The chain employs TRBV4-1 and TRBJ2-7; unclear D gene. This CDR3 has 13 residues. V lost 1 base to trimming and J lost 5 bases, with 9 bases between them. Germline-derived CDR1 and CDR2 are MGHRA and YSYEKL. Written as DNA, the CDR3 is TGCGCCAGCAGCCAAGTGGACGGCAACGAGCAGTACTTC. This codes for CASSQVDGNEQYF.

This clonotype was seen repeatedly, ten times or more. The chain uses TRBV20-1 and TRBJ2-3, with 13 bases lining up with TRBD2. The germline CDR1 and CDR2 sequences are DFQATT and SNEGSKA (reference sequence). The CDR3 extends over 18 amino acids. V shed 1 base and J 5 bases; nucleotides not matched to a gene: 12. The CDR3 DNA is TGCAGTGCTAGAGTCTTAGGACTAGCGGGAGTGACCGGAGATACGCAGTATTTT. It is translated as CSARVLGLAGVTGDTQYF.

In the case of this clonotype: This may arise from a read error, as a much more abundant clone is one base away. This chain connects TRBV6-1 to TRBJ2-3; D unclear. The CDR3 covers 17 residues. CDR1 MNHNS and CDR2 SASEGT come from the germline V gene. V was pared by 4 bases and J by 0 bases, with 17 bases between. CDR3 amino acids: CASSVPANESSTDTQYF. The CDR3 nucleotides read TGTGCCAGCAGTGTCCCCGCAAATGAATCTAGCACAGATACGCAGTATTTT.

Turning to this clonotype: This is likely a read error, given that the CDR3 carries no conserved phenylalanine or tryptophan at its end. The chain couples TRBV7-3 to TRBJ1-1, with 12 bases matching TRBD1. Germline values: CDR1 SGHTA, CDR2 FQGTGA. The CDR3 sequence is 17 residues long. As DNA, the CDR3 is TGTGCTAGCAGCTCCCGGGACAGGGGGCTCCTGAACACTGAAGCTTTCTCT. The encoded protein is CASSSRDRGLLNTEAFS.

As concerns this clonotype: With a much larger clone just one base away, this may be a read error. The J gene is TRBJ2-1, the V gene TRBV20-1; D is undetermined. The CDR3 has 16 residues. CDR1 is DFQATT, CDR2 SNEGSKA, per germline (reference sequence). In DNA, the CDR3 is TGCAGTGCTAGAGATGATTCAAGGGTCAGGTACAATGAGCAGTCCTTC. The encoded protein is CSARDDSRVRYNEQSF.

Ten or more counts support this clonotype. The gene calls are TRBV28 and TRBJ1-1; no reliable D call. The V gene lost 4 bases and the J gene lost 6 bases, with 9 bases spanning the gap. This CDR3 has 12 residues. CDR1 is MDHEN, CDR2 SYDVKM, per germline. This chain's CDR3 is CASSSPGSEAFF. Written as DNA, the CDR3 is TGTGCCAGCAGTTCCCCGGGGTCTGAAGCTTTCTTT.

Details on this clonotype: Since a much larger clone is just one base distant, this may be a read error. The chain has TRBV4-1 and TRBJ2-2; D gene unclear. Germline V gives CDR1 MGHRA, CDR2 YSYEKL. The CDR3 length is 13 residues. The CDR3 bases are TGCGTCAGCAGCCTCCCCTACACCGGGGAGCTGTTTTTT. Translated: CVSSLPYTGELFF.

The J gene is TRBJ2-1, the V gene TRBV11-2; 7 bases are shared with TRBD2. J was trimmed by 6 bases and V by 1 base; bases with no gene match: 12. Germline V lookup: CDR1 SGHAT, CDR2 FQNNGV. The CDR3 has 17 amino acids. Here the CDR3 DNA reads TGTGCCAGCAGCTTAGGGGATGATGGACTAGAAGGCAATGAGCAGTTCTTC. It translates to CASSLGDDGLEGNEQFF.

Ten or more counts support this clonotype. The V gene is TRBV27, the J gene TRBJ2-7, with 11 positions matching TRBD2. The CDR3 length is 16 residues. The V and J ends lost 5 bases and 6 bases, in that order; junction bases with no gene match: 12. CDR1 and CDR2 from the germline V gene are MNHEY and SMNVEV (reference sequence). CDR3 residues: CASSPTPSGRPLEQYF. The DNA of the CDR3 is TGTGCCAGCAGTCCGACACCTAGCGGGAGGCCCCTCGAGCAGTACTTC.

This clonotype was picked up many times. The chain joins TRBV28 to TRBJ1-1; D is uncertain. CDR1 is MDHEN, CDR2 SYDVKM, per germline. V lost 4 bases, J lost 0 bases, and 6 bases lay in between. The CDR3 consists of 13 residues. The CDR3 here is CASSSRMNTEAFF. DNA of the CDR3: TGTGCCAGCAGTTCCCGGATGAACACTGAAGCTTTCTTT. Filled out from reference TRBV28 and TRBJ1-1, the complete variable domain reads DVKVTQSSRYLVKRTGEKVFLECVQDMDHENMFWYRQDPGLGLRLIYFSYDVKMKEKGDIPEGYSVSREKKERFSLILESASTNQTSMYLCASSSRMNTEAFFGQGTRLTVV.

This clonotype occurred many times. The rearrangement joins TRBV20-1 to TRBJ2-2, with TRBD1 matching 8 bases. This CDR3 contains 13 residues. Per the germline V gene, CDR1 is DFQATT and CDR2 is SNEGSKA (reference sequence). The ends lost 5 bases at V and 6 bases at J; junction bases unmatched: 5. CDR3 sequence: CSAHDRGAGELFF. The CDR3 nucleotides read TGCAGTGCTCACGACAGGGGCGCCGGGGAGCTGTTTTTT.

A note on this clonotype: A much larger clone differs by one base, so this may be a read error. The rearrangement links TRBV4-3 to TRBJ2-1; no firm D call. This CDR3 is 17 amino acids long. Germline CDR1 LGHNA, CDR2 YSLEER. CDR3 protein: CANSQDVWVSDYNEQFF. CDR3 DNA sequence: TGCGCCAACAGCCAAGATGTCTGGGTGAGCGACTACAATGAGCAGTTCTTC.

In the case of this clonotype: It is likely a read error, because the conserved phenylalanine at the end of the CDR3 is missing. The chain uses TRBV6-6 and TRBJ1-1; D is unclear. CDR3 length: 13 residues. Germline CDR1 reads MNHNY; CDR2 reads SVGAGI (reference sequence). V gave up 3 bases and J gave up 4 bases, with 9 bases separating them. Written as DNA, the CDR3 is TGTGCCAGCAGTTATCCGGGTGGCACTGAAGCTTTCTCT. This translates into CASSYPGGTEAFS.

J is TRBJ2-5 and V is TRBV27, with 11 bases identical to TRBD2. Losses at the gene ends were 4 bases for V and 5 bases for J; bases not matched to a gene: 12. The CDR3 runs 17 residues. The germline gives CDR1 MNHEY, CDR2 SMNVEV (reference sequence). For the CDR3, the DNA is TGTGCCAGCAGTTACCCACTACTAGCGGGAGACGGGGAGACCCAGTACTTC. It codes for CASSYPLLAGDGETQYF.

This sequence joins TRBV28 and TRBJ2-2, with D perhaps matching TRBD1 (5 bases). V was shortened by 6 bases and J by 0 bases, with 17 bases between the two germline ends. The V gene's germline CDR1 is MDHEN and CDR2 SYDVKM. CDR3 size: 17 residues. In DNA, the CDR3 is TGTGCCAGCAGCACCCCCGAGACAGCATCGAACACCGGGGAGCTGTTTTTT. Residues: CASSTPETASNTGELFF.

This clonotype has at least ten counts. The chain carries TRBV6-5 and TRBJ2-7; D is uncertain. The germline V gene encodes CDR1 MNHEY and CDR2 SVGAGI. The CDR3 is 16 residues long. The germline V and J ends were trimmed by 3 bases and 1 base, with 16 bases remaining between them. This chain's CDR3 is CASSYSVLAPSYEQYF. DNA for the CDR3: TGTGCCAGCAGTTATTCTGTCCTGGCCCCTTCCTACGAGCAGTACTTC.

Regarding this clonotype: Sequence at one end of the junction differs from germline and may be a read error. The chain is built from TRBV19 and TRBJ2-7, with D perhaps matching TRBD1 (5 bases). The CDR3 contains 13 residues. CDR1 LNHDA and CDR2 SQIVND come from the germline V gene (reference sequence). CDR3: CASTSGINYEQHF. CDR3 coding DNA: TGTGCCAGTACTTCAGGGATCAACTACGAGCAGCACTTC.

This clonotype was recorded many times. The J gene is TRBJ1-5, the V gene TRBV9; tentative D call: TRBD1 (6 bases). The germline CDR1 and CDR2 sequences are SGDLS and YYNGEE. Deletions cut 3 bases from V and 2 bases from J, with 12 bases between. The CDR3 spans 15 residues. CDR3 region: CASSAQGGGNQPQHF. The CDR3 coding sequence is TGTGCCAGCAGCGCTCAAGGGGGGGGCAATCAGCCCCAGCATTTT.

The rearrangement links TRBV4-2 to TRBJ2-1; unclear D gene. Germline CDR1 LGHNA, CDR2 YNFKEQ. The CDR3 extends over 15 amino acids. Deletions cut 4 bases from V and 0 bases from J, with 10 bases between. As DNA, the CDR3 is TGTGCCAGCAGCCCGCTTCGGAGCTCCTACAATGAGCAGTTCTTC. It translates to CASSPLRSSYNEQFF.

This clonotype was counted at least ten times. J is TRBJ1-1 and V is TRBV6-4, with D perhaps TRBD1 (5 bases). The CDR3 runs 15 residues. The V and J ends lost 3 bases and 5 bases respectively, with 16 bases between them. Germline-derived CDR1 and CDR2 are MRHNA and SNTAGT. The CDR3 DNA follows: TGTGCCAGCAGTGAGGATTGGGGCCCGGGGACTGAAGCTTTCTTT. Translated: CASSEDWGPGTEAFF.

This clonotype occurred a few times. This chain uses TRBV7-2 with TRBJ2-3; TRBD2 aligns across 14 bases. There are 17 residues in the CDR3. V trimming: 5 bases; J trimming: 4 bases; junction bases outside the gene matches: 8. Germline V gives CDR1 SGHTA, CDR2 FQGNSA. The CDR3 DNA is TGTGCCAGCAGCCTGAGGTGGGGACTAGCGGGAGCAGATACGCAGTATTTT. Its protein product is CASSLRWGLAGADTQYF.

In its sample, this clonotype was seen a few times. V usage is TRBV27 and J usage is TRBJ2-3; 8 bases map to TRBD1. The CDR3 contains 17 residues. J lost 5 bases, V lost 4 bases, and 14 bases had no gene match. CDR1 MNHEY and CDR2 SMNVEV come from the germline V gene (reference sequence). CDR3 nucleotide sequence: TGTGCCAGCAGTTGGAAATCCCAGGGGGCAAGGGGAGATACGCAGTATTTT. It translates to CASSWKSQGARGDTQYF.

The rearrangement links TRBV7-8 to TRBJ1-5; D not certain. Germline values: CDR1 SGHVS, CDR2 FQNEAQ. V lost 4 bases and J lost 0, with 10 bases in between. CDR3 length: 15 residues. The CDR3: CASSSAGYSNQPQHF. The CDR3 DNA reads as TGTGCCAGCAGCTCAGCCGGCTATAGCAATCAGCCCCAGCATTTT.

There are many counts of this clonotype. The V and J genes are TRBV27 and TRBJ2-7; TRBD2 is a possible D gene (7 bases). Germline V gives CDR1 MNHEY, CDR2 SMNVEV (reference sequence). The CDR3 runs to 14 residues. V was clipped by 6 bases and J by 6 bases, with 18 bases between them. The CDR3 reads CASRVRGGAGEQYF. Written as DNA, the CDR3 is TGTGCCAGCAGGGTTCGTGGGGGGGCCGGCGAGCAGTACTTC.

Only one count was recorded for this clonotype. Being one base from a much bigger clone, this may be a read error. This chain connects TRBV19 to TRBJ1-5, with D perhaps TRBD1 (5 bases). The CDR3 totals 13 residues. Looked up from germline, CDR1 is LNHDA and CDR2 is SQIVND (reference sequence). In DNA form, the CDR3 reads TGTGCCAGTAGCCTCGGGGGTGGCCGGCCCCGGCATTTT. Translated, it gives CASSLGGGRPRHF.

A word on this clonotype: No conserved phenylalanine or tryptophan is present at the end of the CDR3, so a read error is the likely explanation. The gene calls are TRBV30 and TRBJ2-3; the match to TRBD1 covers 8 bases. CDR1 GTSNPN and CDR2 SVGIG come from the germline V gene (reference sequence). Trimming took 4 bases from V and 0 from J; bases not matched to a gene: 6. CDR3 length: 15 amino acids. In DNA form, the CDR3 reads TGTGCCTGGAACTCGGGACAGGCTAGCACAGATACGCAGTATTCT. Protein product: CAWNSGQASTDTQYS.